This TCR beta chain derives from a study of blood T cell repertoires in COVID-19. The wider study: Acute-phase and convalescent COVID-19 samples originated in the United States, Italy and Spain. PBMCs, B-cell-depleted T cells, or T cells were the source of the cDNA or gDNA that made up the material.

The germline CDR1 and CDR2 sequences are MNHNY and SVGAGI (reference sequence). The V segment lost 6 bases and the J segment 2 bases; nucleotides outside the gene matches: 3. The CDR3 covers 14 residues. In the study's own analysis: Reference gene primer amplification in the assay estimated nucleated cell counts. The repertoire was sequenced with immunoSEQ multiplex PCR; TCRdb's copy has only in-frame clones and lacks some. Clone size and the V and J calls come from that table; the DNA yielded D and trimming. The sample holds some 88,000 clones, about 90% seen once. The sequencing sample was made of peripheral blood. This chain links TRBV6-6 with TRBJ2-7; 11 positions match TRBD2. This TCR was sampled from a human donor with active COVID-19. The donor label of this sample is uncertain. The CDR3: CASRPTSGTYEQYF. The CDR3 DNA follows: TGTGCCAGCAGGCCGACTAGCGGGACCTACGAGCAGTACTTC.